This section outlines one T cell receptor (beta chain) sequence together with its context. Its target is not known. Related graft donors supplied nonmyeloablative bone marrow transplants, and mixed chimerism was transient. Unstimulated regulatory T cells (CD4+CD25+CD127-), CD4+CD25- non-regulatory cells, CD4 and CD8 cells were FACS-sorted from thawed PBMCs. The data are from a study of Tregs in tolerant kidney transplant recipients. Regarding the study as a whole: Biological reproducibility was not directly addressed in this study.

The data were produced by immunoSEQ multiplex PCR, yet TCRdb's version contains in-frame clones alone and is incomplete. The sample shows approximately 81,000 clones, roughly 90% of them seen only once. V was cut by 0 bases and J by 3 bases, with 6 bases left in between. CDR1 SEHNR and CDR2 FQNEAQ come from the germline V gene (reference sequence). CDR3 length: 14 residues. The specimen was CD4+ T cells from blood (PBMCs), collected 24 months after the transplant. The receptor was derived from a human patient who received a combined kidney and bone marrow transplant. Some of the T cells might come from the graft donor. This chain joins TRBV7-9 and TRBJ2-4; TRBD1 is a possible D gene (6 bases). This CDR3 reads CASSLAGGKNIQYF. The CDR3 DNA sequence: TGTGCCAGCAGCTTAGCAGGGGGCAAAAACATTCAGTACTTC.